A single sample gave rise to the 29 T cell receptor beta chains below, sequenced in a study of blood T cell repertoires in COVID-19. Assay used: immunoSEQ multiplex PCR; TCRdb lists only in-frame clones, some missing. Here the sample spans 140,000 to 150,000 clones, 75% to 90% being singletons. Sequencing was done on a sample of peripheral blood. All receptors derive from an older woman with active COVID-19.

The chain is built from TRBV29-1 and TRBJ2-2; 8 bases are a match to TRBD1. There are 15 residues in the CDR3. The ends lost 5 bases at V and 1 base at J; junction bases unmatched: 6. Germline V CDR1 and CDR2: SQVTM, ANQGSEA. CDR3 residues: CSVSGQALNTGELFF. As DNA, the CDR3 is TGCAGCGTTTCGGGACAGGCCCTGAACACCGGGGAGCTGTTTTTT.

The chain's CDR3 is CATTGRFRTDTQYF. Written as DNA, the CDR3 is TGTGCCACCACAGGCCGCTTCCGGACAGATACGCAGTATTTT. The chain carries TRBV19 and TRBJ2-3, with D tentatively TRBD1 (5 bases). CDR3 size: 14 residues. The V end was cut by 10 bases, the J end by 3 bases, with 17 bases between. Germline lookup yields CDR1 LNHDA and CDR2 SQIVND (reference sequence).

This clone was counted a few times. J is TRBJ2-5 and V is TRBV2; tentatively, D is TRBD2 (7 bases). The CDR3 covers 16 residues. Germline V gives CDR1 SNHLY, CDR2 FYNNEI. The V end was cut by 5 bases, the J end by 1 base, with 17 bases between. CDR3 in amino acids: CASSLERRGGQETQYF. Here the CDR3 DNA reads TGTGCCAGCAGTCTCGAGCGGAGGGGGGGCCAAGAGACCCAGTACTTC.

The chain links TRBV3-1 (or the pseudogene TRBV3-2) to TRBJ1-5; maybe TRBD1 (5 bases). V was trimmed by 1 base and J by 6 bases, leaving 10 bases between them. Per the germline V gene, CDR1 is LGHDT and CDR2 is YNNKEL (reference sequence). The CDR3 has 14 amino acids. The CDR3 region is CASSQVGGPQPQHF. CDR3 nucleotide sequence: TGTGCCAGCAGCCAAGTGGGGGGACCTCAGCCCCAGCATTTT.

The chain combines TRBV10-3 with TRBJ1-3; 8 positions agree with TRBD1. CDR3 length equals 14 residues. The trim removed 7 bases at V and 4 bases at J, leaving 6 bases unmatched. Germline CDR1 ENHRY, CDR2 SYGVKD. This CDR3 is CAIKGTGPGNTIYF. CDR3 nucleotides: TGTGCCATCAAAGGGACAGGCCCCGGAAACACCATATATTTT.

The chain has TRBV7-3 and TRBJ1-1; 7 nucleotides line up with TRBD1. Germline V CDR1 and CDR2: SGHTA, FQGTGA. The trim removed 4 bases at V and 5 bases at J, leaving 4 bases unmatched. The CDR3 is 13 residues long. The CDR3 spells CASSSGTATEAFF. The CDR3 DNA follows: TGTGCCAGCAGCTCAGGGACAGCAACTGAAGCTTTCTTT.

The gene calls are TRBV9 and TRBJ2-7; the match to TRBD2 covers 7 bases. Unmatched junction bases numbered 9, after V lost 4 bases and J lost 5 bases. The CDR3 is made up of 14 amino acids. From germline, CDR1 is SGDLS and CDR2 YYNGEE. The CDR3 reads CASSPGLHSDEQYF. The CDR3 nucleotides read TGTGCCAGCAGCCCGGGACTACATTCGGACGAGCAGTACTTC.

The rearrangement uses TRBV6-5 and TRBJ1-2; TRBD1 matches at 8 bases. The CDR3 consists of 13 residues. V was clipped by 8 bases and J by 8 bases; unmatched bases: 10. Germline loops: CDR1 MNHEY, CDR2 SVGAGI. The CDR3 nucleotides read TGTGCCAGCTCAATCCAGACAGGGGTGGGCTACACCTTC. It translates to CASSIQTGVGYTF.

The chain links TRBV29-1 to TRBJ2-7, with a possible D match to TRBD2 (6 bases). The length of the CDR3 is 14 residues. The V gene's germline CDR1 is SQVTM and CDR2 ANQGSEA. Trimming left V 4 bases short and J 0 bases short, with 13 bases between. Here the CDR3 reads CSVALARSSYEQYF. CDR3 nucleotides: TGCAGCGTTGCACTAGCTAGGAGCTCCTACGAGCAGTACTTC.

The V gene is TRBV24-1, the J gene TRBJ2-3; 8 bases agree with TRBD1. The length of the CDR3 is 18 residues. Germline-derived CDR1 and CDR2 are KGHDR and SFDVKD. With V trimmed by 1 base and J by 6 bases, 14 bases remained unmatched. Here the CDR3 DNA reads TGTGCCACCAGTGATTTTTCCCTCCGGACAGGGTCAAGGGATACGCAGTATTTT. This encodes CATSDFSLRTGSRDTQYF.

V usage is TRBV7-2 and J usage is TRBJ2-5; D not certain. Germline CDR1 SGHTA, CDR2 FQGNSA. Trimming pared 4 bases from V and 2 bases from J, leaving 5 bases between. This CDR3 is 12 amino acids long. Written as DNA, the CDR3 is TGTGCCAGCAGCTCCTTACAAGAGACCCAGTACTTC. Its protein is CASSSLQETQYF.

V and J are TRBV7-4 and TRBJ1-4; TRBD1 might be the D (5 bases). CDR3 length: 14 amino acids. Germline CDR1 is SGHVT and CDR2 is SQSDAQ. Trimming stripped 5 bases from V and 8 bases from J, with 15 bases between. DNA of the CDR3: TGTGCCAGCAGCCTCGTCCAGGGAAGGGAAAAACTGTTTTTT. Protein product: CASSLVQGREKLFF.

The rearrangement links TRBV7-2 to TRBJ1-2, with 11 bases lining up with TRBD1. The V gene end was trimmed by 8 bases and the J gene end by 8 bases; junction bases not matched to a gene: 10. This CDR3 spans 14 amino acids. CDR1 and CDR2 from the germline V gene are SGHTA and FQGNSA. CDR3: CASGTGGVSRGYTF. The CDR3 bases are TGTGCCAGCGGGACAGGGGGAGTATCAAGGGGCTACACCTTC.

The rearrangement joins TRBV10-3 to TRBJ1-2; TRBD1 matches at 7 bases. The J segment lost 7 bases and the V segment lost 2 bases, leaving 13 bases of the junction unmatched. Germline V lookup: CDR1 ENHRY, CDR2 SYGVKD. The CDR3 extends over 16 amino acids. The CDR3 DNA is TGTGCCATCAGTGAGCCCGGGACAGCGGGGGTCATTGGCTACACCTTC. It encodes CAISEPGTAGVIGYTF.

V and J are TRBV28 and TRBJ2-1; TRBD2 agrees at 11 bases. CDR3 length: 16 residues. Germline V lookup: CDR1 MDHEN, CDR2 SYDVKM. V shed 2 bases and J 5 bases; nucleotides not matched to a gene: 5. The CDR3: CASSLGGTSGDNEQFF. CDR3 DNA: TGTGCCAGCAGTTTAGGAGGGACTAGCGGTGACAATGAGCAGTTCTTC.

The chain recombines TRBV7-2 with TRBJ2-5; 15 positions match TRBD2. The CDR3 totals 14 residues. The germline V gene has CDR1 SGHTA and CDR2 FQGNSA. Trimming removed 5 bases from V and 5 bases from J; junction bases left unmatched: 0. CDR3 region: CASSGLAGGETQYF. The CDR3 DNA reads TGTGCCAGCAGCGGACTAGCGGGAGGGGAGACCCAGTACTTC.

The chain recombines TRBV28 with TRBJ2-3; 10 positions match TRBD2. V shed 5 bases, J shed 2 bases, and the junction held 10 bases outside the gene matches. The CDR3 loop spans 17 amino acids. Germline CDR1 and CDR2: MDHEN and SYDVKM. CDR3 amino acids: CASSTNPGTSDTDTQYF. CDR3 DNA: TGTGCCAGCAGTACCAATCCCGGGACTAGCGACACAGATACGCAGTATTTT.

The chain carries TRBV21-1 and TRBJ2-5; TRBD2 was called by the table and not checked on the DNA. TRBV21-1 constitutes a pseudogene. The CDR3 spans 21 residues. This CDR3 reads CASSKDASGRAFGSHQETQYF. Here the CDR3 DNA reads TGTGCCAGCAGCAAAGACGCTAGCGGGAGGGCATTTGGGTCCCACCAAGAGACCCAGTACTTC.

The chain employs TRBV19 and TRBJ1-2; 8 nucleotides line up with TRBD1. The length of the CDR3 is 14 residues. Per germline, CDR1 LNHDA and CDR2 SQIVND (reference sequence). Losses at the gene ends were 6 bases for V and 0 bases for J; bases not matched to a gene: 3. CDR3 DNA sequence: TGTGCCAGTAGAGACAGGGGAGCTAACTATGGCTACACCTTC. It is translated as CASRDRGANYGYTF.

The CDR3 DNA reads as TGTGCCAGCAGTTTGGGCCTGTGGGACAGGGGGTACACTGAAGCTTTCTTT. It codes for CASSLGLWDRGYTEAFF. V and J are TRBV28 and TRBJ1-1; 11 bases agree with TRBD1. The CDR3 is 17 residues long. Germline assignment: CDR1 MDHEN and CDR2 SYDVKM. V trimming: 3 bases; J trimming: 3 bases; junction bases outside the gene matches: 9.

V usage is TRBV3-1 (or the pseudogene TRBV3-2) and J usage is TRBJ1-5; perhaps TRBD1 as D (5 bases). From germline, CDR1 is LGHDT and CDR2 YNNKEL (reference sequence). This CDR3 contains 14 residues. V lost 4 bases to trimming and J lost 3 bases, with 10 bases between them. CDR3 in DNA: TGTGCCAGCAGCCGAGACAGTCTCAATCAGCCCCAGCATTTT. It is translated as CASSRDSLNQPQHF.

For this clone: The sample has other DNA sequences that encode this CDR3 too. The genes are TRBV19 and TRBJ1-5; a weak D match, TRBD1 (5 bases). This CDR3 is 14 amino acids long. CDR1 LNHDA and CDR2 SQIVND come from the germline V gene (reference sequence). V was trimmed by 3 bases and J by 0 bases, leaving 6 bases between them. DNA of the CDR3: TGTGCCAGTAGTATCAGGGATAGCAATCAGCCCCAGCATTTT. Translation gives CASSIRDSNQPQHF.

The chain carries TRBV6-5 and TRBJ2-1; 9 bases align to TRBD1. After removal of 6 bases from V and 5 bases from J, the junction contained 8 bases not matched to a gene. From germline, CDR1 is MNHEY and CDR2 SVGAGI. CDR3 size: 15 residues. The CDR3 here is CASRQGAIGDNEQFF. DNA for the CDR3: TGTGCCAGCAGACAGGGGGCAATTGGGGACAATGAGCAGTTCTTC.

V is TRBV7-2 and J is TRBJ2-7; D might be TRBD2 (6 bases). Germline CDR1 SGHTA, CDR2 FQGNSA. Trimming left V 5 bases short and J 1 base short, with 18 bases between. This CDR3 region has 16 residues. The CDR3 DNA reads TGTGCCAGCAGCCCCAGTGGGAGGAAAGGGTCCTACGAGCAGTACTTC. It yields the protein CASSPSGRKGSYEQYF.

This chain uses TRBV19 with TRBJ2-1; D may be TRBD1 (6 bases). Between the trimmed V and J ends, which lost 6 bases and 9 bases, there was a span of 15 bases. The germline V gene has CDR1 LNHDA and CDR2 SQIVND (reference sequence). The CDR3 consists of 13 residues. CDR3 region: CASSQTGSGEQFF. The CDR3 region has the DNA TGTGCCAGTAGCCAAACAGGGAGCGGTGAGCAGTTCTTC.

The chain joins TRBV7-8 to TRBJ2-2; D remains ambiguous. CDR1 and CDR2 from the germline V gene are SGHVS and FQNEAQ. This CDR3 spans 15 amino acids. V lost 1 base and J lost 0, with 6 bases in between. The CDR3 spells CASSLGQSNTGELFF. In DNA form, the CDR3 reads TGTGCCAGCAGCTTAGGGCAGTCGAACACCGGGGAGCTGTTTTTT.

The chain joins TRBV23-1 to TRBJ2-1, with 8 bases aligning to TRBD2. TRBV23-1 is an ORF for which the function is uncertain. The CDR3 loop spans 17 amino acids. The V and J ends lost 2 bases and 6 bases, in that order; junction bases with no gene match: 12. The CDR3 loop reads CASSQKVRGGLGNEQFF. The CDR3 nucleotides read TGCGCCAGCAGTCAAAAGGTCCGGGGGGGTCTAGGCAATGAGCAGTTCTTC.

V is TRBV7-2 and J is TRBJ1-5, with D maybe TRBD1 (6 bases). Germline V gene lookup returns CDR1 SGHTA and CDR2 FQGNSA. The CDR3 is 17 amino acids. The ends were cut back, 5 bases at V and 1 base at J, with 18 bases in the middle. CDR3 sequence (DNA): TGTGCCAGCAGCACCGCCCAGGGGCAAGGAAGCAATCAGCCCCAGCATTTT. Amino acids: CASSTAQGQGSNQPQHF. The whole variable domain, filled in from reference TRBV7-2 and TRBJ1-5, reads GAGVSQSPSNKVTEKGKDVELRCDPISGHTALYWYRQSLGQGLEFLIYFQGNSAPDKSGLPSDRFSAERTGGSVSTLTIQRTQQEDSAVYLCASSTAQGQGSNQPQHFGDGTRLSIL.

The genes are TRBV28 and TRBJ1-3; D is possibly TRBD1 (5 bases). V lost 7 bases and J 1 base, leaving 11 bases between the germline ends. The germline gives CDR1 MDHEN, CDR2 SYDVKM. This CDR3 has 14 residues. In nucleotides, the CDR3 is TGTGCCAGCACCCCGGGGGGTTCTGGAAACACCATATATTTT. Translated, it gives CASTPGGSGNTIYF.